These 13 T cell receptor beta chains were sequenced from one sample in a study of blood T cell repertoires in COVID-19. Sequencing was performed with immunoSEQ multiplex PCR; in TCRdb, only in-frame clones are kept and a portion is missing. The sample contains 90,000 to 150,000 clones, approximately 87% of which appear only once. Sequenced: peripheral blood. The receptors stem from a woman aged 50 to 65 with acute or convalescent COVID-19.

V gene TRBV18 combines with J gene TRBJ1-1, with 10 bases that match TRBD1. Germline values: CDR1 KGHSH, CDR2 LQKENI. This CDR3 contains 15 residues. Trimming removed 6 bases from V and 6 bases from J; junction bases left unmatched: 10. CDR3 protein: CASSPGQGLVAEAFF. The CDR3 region has the DNA TGTGCCAGCTCCCCGGGACAGGGGCTTGTCGCTGAAGCTTTCTTT.

This clone is a singleton in its sample. The chain is built from TRBV29-1 and TRBJ1-1, with D possibly matching TRBD1 (5 bases). Germline V gene data show CDR1 as SQVTM and CDR2 as ANQGSEA. The V end was cut by 4 bases, the J end by 1 base, with 10 bases between. The CDR3 covers 13 residues. CDR3 sequence: CSVAFRGNTEAFF. In DNA, the CDR3 is TGCAGCGTTGCTTTTAGGGGGAACACTGAAGCTTTCTTT.

CDR3 in amino acids: CASSLAQDRGIGELFF. DNA for the CDR3: TGTGCCAGCAGCTTAGCGCAGGACAGGGGGATCGGGGAGCTGTTTTTT. The rearrangement uses TRBV7-8 and TRBJ2-2, with 10 nucleotides matching TRBD1. Germline-derived CDR1 and CDR2 are SGHVS and FQNEAQ. Germline trimming cut 0 bases from V and 7 bases from J; bases unmatched to any gene: 5. The CDR3 extends over 16 amino acids.

The table lists this clone with a count of one. The chain combines TRBV4-3 with TRBJ1-2; TRBD1 matches 8 bases. CDR3 length equals 17 residues. Per germline, CDR1 LGHNA and CDR2 YSLEER. Germline trimming cut 0 bases from V and 7 bases from J; bases unmatched to any gene: 13. Here the CDR3 reads CASSQDLGGRGRGGYTF. Here the CDR3 DNA reads TGCGCCAGCAGCCAAGATCTAGGCGGCAGGGGGCGCGGTGGCTACACCTTC.

This clone showed up just a few times. This chain connects TRBV7-9 to TRBJ2-5; the D gene is possibly TRBD1 (5 bases). Germline CDR1 SEHNR, CDR2 FQNEAQ (reference sequence). The CDR3 spans 15 residues. With 5 bases removed from V and 3 bases from J, the gap between germline ends came to 16 bases. The CDR3 sequence: CASSTVRAVEETQYF. The CDR3 coding sequence is TGTGCCAGCAGCACTGTCAGGGCGGTAGAAGAGACCCAGTACTTC.

The chain links TRBV5-1 to TRBJ2-7; D gene uncertain. The CDR3 contains 14 residues. Trimming took 3 bases from V and 2 from J, leaving 12 bases between them. CDR1 is SGHRS and CDR2 is YFSETQ in the germline V gene. CDR3 in amino acids: CASSSTHGPYEQYF. The CDR3 DNA reads as TGCGCCAGCAGCTCCACCCACGGTCCCTACGAGCAGTACTTC.

V usage is TRBV6-6 and J usage is TRBJ2-2; 11 bases align to TRBD2. Germline V gene lookup returns CDR1 MNHNY and CDR2 SVGAGI (reference sequence). CDR3 size: 17 residues. The trim removed 5 bases at V and 2 bases at J, leaving 7 bases unmatched. The DNA of the CDR3 is TGTGCCAGCAGTCTTTTCCGACTAGCGGGAAACACCGGGGAGCTGTTTTTT. Residues: CASSLFRLAGNTGELFF.

V is TRBV7-2 and J is TRBJ1-4, with D possibly matching TRBD1 (6 bases). The CDR3 consists of 16 residues. Germline CDR1 SGHTA, CDR2 FQGNSA. The V and J ends lost 2 bases and 8 bases respectively, with 18 bases between them. CDR3 sequence (DNA): TGTGCCAGCAGCTTATCTGGGGGCCTCTTAGAAGAAAAACTGTTTTTT. Protein: CASSLSGGLLEEKLFF.

The genes are TRBV19 and TRBJ1-3, with TRBD1 as a possible D gene (6 bases). CDR3 size: 15 residues. The germline V gene encodes CDR1 LNHDA and CDR2 SQIVND (reference sequence). V shed 7 bases and J shed 8 bases, with 21 bases lying between them. The DNA of the CDR3 is TGTGCCAGTACCCCTCGGCAGGGGCTCGGGGACACCATATATTTT. It codes for CASTPRQGLGDTIYF.

CDR3 loop: CASSSGLAGGQETQYF. The CDR3 DNA reads TGTGCCAGCAGCTCGGGACTAGCGGGGGGGCAAGAGACCCAGTACTTC. The genes are TRBV7-2 and TRBJ2-5; 16 bases are a match to TRBD2. The length of the CDR3 is 16 residues. Germline loops: CDR1 SGHTA, CDR2 FQGNSA. J lost 2 bases, V lost 4 bases, and 1 base had no gene match.

The chain has TRBV18 and TRBJ2-7, with TRBD1 identical over 8 bases. V trimming: 6 bases; J trimming: 5 bases; junction bases outside the gene matches: 6. This CDR3 region has 13 residues. Germline CDR1 KGHSH, CDR2 LQKENI. CDR3 in DNA: TGTGCCAGCTCGCGGACAGGGCTGAACGAGCAGTACTTC. It encodes CASSRTGLNEQYF.

The gene calls are TRBV7-2 and TRBJ2-7, with 7 bases aligning to TRBD1. V was pared by 3 bases and J by 0 bases, with 5 bases of the junction left unmatched. Germline V lookup: CDR1 SGHTA, CDR2 FQGNSA. The CDR3 totals 15 residues. CDR3 in amino acids: CASSFGTVSSYEQYF. DNA for the CDR3: TGTGCCAGCAGCTTCGGGACAGTAAGCTCCTACGAGCAGTACTTC.

The rearrangement joins TRBV14 to TRBJ2-7; D may be TRBD2 (5 bases). The germline V and J ends were trimmed by 3 bases and 11 bases, with 20 bases remaining between them. The CDR3 is 14 amino acids. Germline assignment: CDR1 SGHDN and CDR2 FVKESK. CDR3 bases: TGTGCCAGCAGCCAGCAATGGGCGGTAGCGACCAAGTACTTC. Its protein is CASSQQWAVATKYF.